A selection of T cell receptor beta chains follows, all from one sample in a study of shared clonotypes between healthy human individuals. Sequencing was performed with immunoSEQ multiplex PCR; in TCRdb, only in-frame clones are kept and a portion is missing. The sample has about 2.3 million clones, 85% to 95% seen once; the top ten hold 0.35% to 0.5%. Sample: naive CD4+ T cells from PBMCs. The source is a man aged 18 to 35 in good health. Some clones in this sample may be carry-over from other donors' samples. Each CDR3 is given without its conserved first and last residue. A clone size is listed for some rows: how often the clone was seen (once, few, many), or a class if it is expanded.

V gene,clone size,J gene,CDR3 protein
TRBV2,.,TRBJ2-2,ASRKRLAGNRVGELF
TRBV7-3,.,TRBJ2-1,ASSDRALERGGNEQF
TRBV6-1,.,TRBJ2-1,ASSVQGNYNEQF
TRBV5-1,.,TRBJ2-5,ASSLVRAKALQETQY
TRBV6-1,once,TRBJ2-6,ASSEGSGANVLT
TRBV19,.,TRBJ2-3,ASSIGTSTTDTQY
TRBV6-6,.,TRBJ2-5,ASSNRGQETQY
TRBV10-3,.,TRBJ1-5,ATSGGWGNQPQH
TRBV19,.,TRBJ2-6,ASSKFQGPDLT
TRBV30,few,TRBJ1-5,AWSVQNNQPQH
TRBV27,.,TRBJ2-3,ASSPHRTSGRTLTGTDTQY
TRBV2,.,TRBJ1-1,ASNRQGNTEAF
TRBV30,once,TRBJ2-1,AWSPLATDHNEQF